This T cell receptor beta chain was profiled in a study of shared clonotypes between healthy human individuals. Adult Caucasians living in Nashville, Tennessee made up all of the donors. Genomic DNA of each subset was evenly split across several immunoSEQ plates. When replicate PCRs were run on sorted subsets, they used around 200 ng DNA, approximately 27,000 T cell genomes. The repertoire was sequenced with immunoSEQ multiplex PCR; TCRdb's copy has only in-frame clones and lacks some. The sample carries approximately 640,000 clones, about 78% recorded once. General study findings and limits: Non-shared clonotypes had lower generation probabilities than those shared by all four donors.

Germline CDR1 LNHDA, CDR2 SQIVND (reference sequence). Germline trimming cut 7 bases from V and 3 bases from J; bases unmatched to any gene: 10. The CDR3 sequence is 15 residues long. For this clone: Its specificity is unknown.

The TCR originated in a young woman in good health. The chain combines TRBV19 with TRBJ2-3; TRBD2 matches at 7 bases. The sample consisted of memory CD4+ T cells sorted from blood. As for subset: CD45RA-negative fraction. CDR3 sequence: CASNPREEGTDTQYF. The CDR3 bases are TGTGCCAGTAATCCACGGGAGGAGGGTACAGATACGCAGTATTTT.